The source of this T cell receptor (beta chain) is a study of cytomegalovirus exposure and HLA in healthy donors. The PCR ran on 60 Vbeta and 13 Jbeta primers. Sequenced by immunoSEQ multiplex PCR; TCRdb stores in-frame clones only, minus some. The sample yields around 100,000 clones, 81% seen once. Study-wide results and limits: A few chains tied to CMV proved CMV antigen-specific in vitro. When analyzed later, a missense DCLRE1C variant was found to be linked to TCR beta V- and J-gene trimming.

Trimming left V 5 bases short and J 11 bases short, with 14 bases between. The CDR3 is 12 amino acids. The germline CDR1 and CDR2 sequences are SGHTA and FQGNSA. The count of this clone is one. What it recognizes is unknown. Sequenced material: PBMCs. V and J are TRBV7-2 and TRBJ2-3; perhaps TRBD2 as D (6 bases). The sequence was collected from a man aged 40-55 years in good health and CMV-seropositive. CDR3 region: CASSVPGSLQYF. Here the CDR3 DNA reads TGTGCCAGCAGCGTGCCCGGGAGTTTGCAGTATTTT.